The table lists the clone carrying this TCR beta chain with a count of one. Trimming stripped 2 bases from V and 1 base from J, with 12 bases between. CDR3 length: 15 amino acids. The germline V gene has CDR1 GTSNPN and CDR2 SVGIG (reference sequence). This sample stems from a study of cytomegalovirus exposure and HLA in healthy donors. The PCR contained 60 Vbeta and 13 Jbeta primers. Generated by immunoSEQ multiplex PCR, the TCRdb table keeps only in-frame clones and is missing some. The sample includes about 190,000 clones, 75% to 90% of them seen just once. The sample was PBMCs. This TCR was sampled from a boy younger than 10 in good health and CMV-seronegative. The gene calls are TRBV30 and TRBJ1-5; D not certain. CDR3 loop: CAWSPAPLSNQPQHF. The CDR3 DNA follows: TGTGCCTGGAGTCCCGCGCCCTTAAGCAATCAGCCCCAGCATTTT.